Listed below are T cell receptor beta chains from one sample, sequenced in a study of radiation and T cells in renal cell carcinoma. Clones were sequenced by immunoSEQ multiplex PCR, and TCRdb holds only the in-frame ones, with some missing. The data hold 150,000 or so clones, with about 88% observed a single time. The sequences come from blood, collected from a patient whose treatment included radiotherapy and nephrectomy. The receptors come from a woman aged 45-60 years with renal cell carcinoma. CDR3s include the opening cysteine and the closing phenylalanine or tryptophan. The order of the fields is clone size, D gene, V gene, J gene, CDR3 protein, CDR3 DNA. D genes are given only for firm matches. The size of a clone is reported for some rows only, either as once, few or many, or as a class for expanded clones.

NA,NA,TRBV19,TRBJ1-3,CASTSGRGSGNTIYF,NA
NA,NA,TRBV2,TRBJ1-6,CASSDRAPYNSPLHF,TGTGCCAGCAGTGACAGGGCCCCCTATAATTCACCCCTCCACTTT
NA,NA,TRBV6-5,TRBJ2-6,CASRASGANVLTF,TGTGCCAGCAGGGCCTCTGGGGCCAACGTCCTGACTTTC
NA,NA,TRBV9,TRBJ1-4,CASSPRGYFTTNEKLFF,TGTGCCAGCAGCCCACGAGGATACTTCACAACTAATGAAAAACTGTTTTTT
NA,NA,TRBV2,TRBJ1-1,CASMARLNTEAFF,TGTGCCAGCATGGCCCGTCTGAACACTGAAGCTTTCTTT
NA,TRBD2,TRBV19,TRBJ2-1,CASSLTSGGYNEQFF,TGTGCCAGTAGTCTGACTAGCGGTGGATACAATGAGCAGTTCTTC
NA,TRBD1,TRBV15,TRBJ2-4,CATSREGQGAWNIQYF,TGTGCCACCAGCAGGGAGGGACAGGGGGCTTGGAACATTCAGTACTTC
NA,NA,TRBV9,TRBJ2-7,CASKALPLTYEQYF,TGTGCCAGCAAGGCCCTACCCTTAACCTACGAGCAGTACTTC
NA,NA,TRBV19,TRBJ2-7,CASSIEWGRASYEQYF,TGTGCCAGTAGTATAGAATGGGGGCGGGCCTCCTACGAGCAGTACTTC
NA,NA,TRBV6-1,TRBJ2-7,CASSEQTSSYEQYF,TGTGCCAGCAGTGAACAGACGAGCTCCTACGAGCAGTACTTC
NA,NA,TRBV7-9,TRBJ1-2,CASSLVVGESPIYGYTF,TGTGCCAGCAGCTTAGTAGTAGGGGAGTCGCCCATTTATGGCTACACCTTC
NA,NA,TRBV30,TRBJ1-1,CAWSFTRGTEAFF,TGTGCCTGGAGTTTTACCCGGGGCACTGAAGCTTTCTTT
NA,NA,TRBV19,TRBJ2-1,CASSETGDYNEQFF,TGTGCCAGTAGTGAGACGGGGGACTACAATGAGCAGTTCTTC
NA,NA,TRBV5-1,TRBJ2-5,CASSLSGVWLETQYF,TGCGCCAGCAGCTTATCGGGGGTTTGGTTAGAGACCCAGTACTTC
NA,TRBD1,TRBV7-8,TRBJ1-1,CASSTRTGGIAEAFF,TGTGCCAGCAGCACACGTACAGGGGGAATAGCTGAAGCTTTCTTT
NA,NA,TRBV19,TRBJ2-3,CASSIGGNTDTQYF,TGTGCCAGTAGTATAGGGGGAAACACAGATACGCAGTATTTT
once,NA,TRBV11-1,TRBJ2-7,CASSPVRNEQYF,TGTGCCAGCAGCCCGGTTCGGAACGAGCAGTACTTC
once,NA,TRBV7-2,TRBJ1-1,CASSAPLGGPTEAFF,TGTGCCAGCAGCGCCCCGCTCGGGGGTCCCACTGAAGCTTTCTTT
NA,TRBD1,TRBV6-5,TRBJ2-7,CASSVTGGWSEQYF,TGTGCCAGCAGTGTTACAGGGGGCTGGAGCGAGCAGTACTTC
NA,TRBD2,TRBV12-5,TRBJ2-3,CASGKPGGPGTDTQYF,TGTGCTAGTGGTAAACCGGGGGGTCCGGGCACAGATACGCAGTATTTT
NA,TRBD2,TRBV5-1,TRBJ2-1,CASSVGTSPGGEQFF,TGCGCCAGCAGCGTCGGGACTAGCCCTGGAGGTGAGCAGTTCTTC
NA,NA,TRBV7-2,TRBJ1-4,CASSSVTGPNEKLFF,TGTGCCAGCAGCTCCGTGACAGGCCCTAATGAAAAACTGTTTTTT
few,NA,TRBV27,TRBJ1-1,CASSPRNPIINTEAFF,TGTGCCAGCAGTCCCCGTAATCCTATAATCAACACTGAAGCTTTCTTT
NA,NA,TRBV30,TRBJ1-2,CAWSVLPQAGYTF,TGTGCCTGGAGTGTACTTCCCCAGGCAGGCTACACCTTC
NA,TRBD1,TRBV7-2,TRBJ1-2,CASSVPGQHYGYTF,TGTGCCAGCAGCGTACCGGGACAGCACTATGGCTACACCTTC
NA,NA,TRBV6-6,TRBJ1-2,CASSYADLLSYTF,TGTGCCAGCAGTTACGCAGATCTGCTGAGCTACACCTTC
few,NA,TRBV19,TRBJ1-6,CASSMGDYNSPLHF,TGTGCCAGTAGTATGGGGGATTATAATTCACCCCTCCACTTT
NA,NA,TRBV7-8,TRBJ1-5,CASSLGRDQPQHF,TGTGCCAGCAGCTTAGGCAGGGATCAGCCCCAGCATTTT
NA,NA,TRBV6-5,TRBJ1-1,CASSLAKHTEAFF,TGTGCCAGCAGCCTAGCGAAGCACACTGAAGCTTTCTTT
NA,NA,TRBV9,TRBJ1-5,CASSGGASNQPQHF,TGTGCCAGTAGTGGGGGGGCCAGCAATCAGCCCCAGCATTTT
NA,TRBD1,TRBV6-7,TRBJ2-5,CASSPPRDRGEILVPNKETQYF,TGTGCCAGCAGCCCACCCCGGGACAGGGGCGAAATCCTCGTCCCAAATAAAGAGACCCAGTACTTC
once,NA,TRBV14,TRBJ2-5,CASSQDFGQWETQYF,TGTGCCAGCAGCCAAGATTTCGGGCAGTGGGAGACCCAGTACTTC
NA,TRBD1,TRBV6-4,TRBJ1-2,CASRPTGTGTGYGYTF,TGTGCCAGCAGACCCACCGGGACAGGGACGGGCTATGGCTACACCTTC
NA,TRBD1,TRBV6-6,TRBJ1-6,CASSLDRAPNSPLHF,TGTGCCAGCAGCCTAGACAGGGCCCCTAATTCACCCCTCCACTTT
few,NA,TRBV25-1,TRBJ1-2,CASRGPGGYYGYTF,TGTGCCAGCAGGGGACCTGGGGGCTACTATGGCTACACCTTC
NA,NA,TRBV4-2,TRBJ2-1,CASSPGDSYNEQFF,TGTGCCAGCAGCCCCGGGGACTCCTACAATGAGCAGTTCTTC
NA,NA,TRBV18,TRBJ2-3,CATSVRGTRTTDTQYF,TGTGCCACCTCGGTGAGGGGGACCCGGACTACAGATACGCAGTATTTT
NA,TRBD1,TRBV5-4,TRBJ1-2,CASSLREGAIYGYTF,TGTGCCAGCAGCTTGAGGGAGGGGGCCATCTATGGCTACACCTTC
few,NA,TRBV7-2,TRBJ1-5,CASTHPNQPQHF,TGTGCCAGCACCCATCCCAATCAGCCCCAGCATTTT
few,NA,TRBV19,TRBJ1-4,CASSSGGEKLFF,TGTGCCAGCAGCTCGGGTGGAGAAAAACTGTTTTTT
NA,NA,TRBV19,TRBJ1-6,CASSIDGQLAGSPLHF,TGTGCCAGTAGTATAGACGGACAGTTGGCGGGATCACCCCTCCACTTT
NA,NA,TRBV19,TRBJ1-3,CASSLRENVLGNTIYF,TGTGCCAGTAGTCTGCGGGAGAATGTACTTGGAAACACCATATATTTT
NA,NA,TRBV11-3,TRBJ2-3,CASSYGGHSTDTQYF,TGTGCCAGCAGCTACGGTGGGCATAGCACAGATACGCAGTATTTT
once,TRBD1,TRBV7-2,TRBJ1-2,CASSAGTGRYGYTF,TGTGCCAGCAGCGCCGGGACAGGGAGATATGGCTACACCTTC
few,NA,TRBV25-1,TRBJ1-1,CASTGALNTEAFF,TGTGCCAGCACCGGAGCCCTGAACACTGAAGCTTTCTTT
NA,NA,TRBV7-9,TRBJ2-5,CASSSGTSRVETQYF,TGTGCCAGCAGCTCAGGGACTTCCCGTGTGGAGACCCAGTACTTC
NA,NA,TRBV14,TRBJ2-3,CASSQLDGFFTDTQYF,TGTGCCAGCAGCCAATTAGACGGATTTTTCACAGATACGCAGTATTTT
NA,TRBD1,TRBV4-1,TRBJ2-3,CASSQEGQGGDTQYF,TGCGCCAGCAGCCAAGAAGGACAGGGGGGAGATACGCAGTATTTT
few,TRBD2,TRBV5-1,TRBJ2-1,CASSPGLAGGANEQFF,TGCGCCAGCAGCCCCGGACTAGCGGGGGGTGCCAATGAGCAGTTCTTC
NA,NA,TRBV9,TRBJ2-1,CASSVRDLSFDEQFF,TGTGCCAGCAGCGTAAGGGACTTGTCCTTCGATGAGCAGTTCTTC
once,TRBD1,TRBV5-5,TRBJ2-5,CASRLGQSLVRAQYF,TGTGCCAGCAGGCTGGGACAGTCTCTGGTTAGGGCCCAGTACTTC
NA,NA,TRBV5-5,TRBJ1-1,CASSQPLSGGSTEAFF,TGCGCCAGCAGCCAACCTCTATCGGGGGGGAGCACTGAAGCTTTCTTT
once,NA,TRBV5-5,TRBJ1-3,CASSPQGGIGNTIYF,TGTGCCAGCAGCCCCCAGGGAGGGATCGGAAACACCATATATTTT
NA,NA,TRBV6-5,TRBJ1-1,CASRHNAGNTEAFF,TGTGCCAGCAGGCACAACGCAGGGAACACTGAAGCTTTCTTT